One T cell receptor (beta chain) is described in this entry. This entry comes from a study of blood T cell repertoires in COVID-19. This CDR3 is built from 16 residues. Trimming took off 4 bases at V and 3 bases at J, with 15 bases between the two ends. Looked up from germline, CDR1 is SGHTA and CDR2 is FQGNSA. Authors' data handling: Quantification of nucleated cells was approximated via reference gene primer amplification. Sequencing was performed with immunoSEQ multiplex PCR; in TCRdb, only in-frame clones are kept and a portion is missing. V, J and clone size are taken as reported in that table, and D and trimming were inferred from the DNA itself. The sample has about 270,000 clones; 88% are singletons. Recovery meant two consecutive negative NP/OP PCR tests, professional clearance, or resolved symptoms.

The origin of this receptor is a woman aged 50 to 60 who had recovered from COVID-19. The chain carries TRBV7-2 and TRBJ2-2; perhaps TRBD1 as D (6 bases). The sample was PBMCs or T cells enriched from blood (not recorded which). CDR3 residues: CASSSQGPGYTGELFF. DNA for the CDR3: TGTGCCAGCAGCTCTCAGGGGCCAGGTTACACCGGGGAGCTGTTTTTT.